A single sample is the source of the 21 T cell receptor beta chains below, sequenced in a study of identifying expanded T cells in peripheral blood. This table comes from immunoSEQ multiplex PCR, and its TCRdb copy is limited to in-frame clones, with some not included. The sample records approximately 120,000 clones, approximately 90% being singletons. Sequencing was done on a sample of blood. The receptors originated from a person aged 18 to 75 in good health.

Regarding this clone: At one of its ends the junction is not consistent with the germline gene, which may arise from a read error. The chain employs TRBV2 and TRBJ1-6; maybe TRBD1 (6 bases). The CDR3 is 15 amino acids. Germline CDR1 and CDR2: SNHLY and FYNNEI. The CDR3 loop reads CARSVPRQGNSPLHF. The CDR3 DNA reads TGTGCCAGAAGTGTACCCCGCCAGGGGAATTCACCCCTCCACTTT.

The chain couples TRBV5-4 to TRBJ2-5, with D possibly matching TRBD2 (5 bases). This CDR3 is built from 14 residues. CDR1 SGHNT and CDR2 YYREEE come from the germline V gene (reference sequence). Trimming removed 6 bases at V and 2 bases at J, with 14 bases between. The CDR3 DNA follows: TGTGCCAGCAACTCTCGGGATAAGCAAGAGACCCAGTACTTC. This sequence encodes CASNSRDKQETQYF.

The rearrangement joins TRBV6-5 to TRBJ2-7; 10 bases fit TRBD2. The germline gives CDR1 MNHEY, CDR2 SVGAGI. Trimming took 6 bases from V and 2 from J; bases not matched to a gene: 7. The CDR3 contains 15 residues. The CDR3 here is CASSPLAGIAYEQYF. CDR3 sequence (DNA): TGTGCCAGCAGCCCACTAGCGGGGATTGCCTACGAGCAGTACTTC.

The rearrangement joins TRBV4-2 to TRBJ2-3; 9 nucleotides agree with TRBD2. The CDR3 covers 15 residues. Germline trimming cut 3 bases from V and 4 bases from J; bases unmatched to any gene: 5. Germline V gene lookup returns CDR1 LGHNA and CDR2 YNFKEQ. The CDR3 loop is CASSHRRGGADTQYF. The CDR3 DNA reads TGTGCCAGCAGCCATCGGCGGGGGGGAGCAGATACGCAGTATTTT.

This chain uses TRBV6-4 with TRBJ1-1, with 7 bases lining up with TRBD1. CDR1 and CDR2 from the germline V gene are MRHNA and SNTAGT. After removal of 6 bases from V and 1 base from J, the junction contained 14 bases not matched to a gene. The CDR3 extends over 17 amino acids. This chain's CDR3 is CASSKGTAGMRNTEAFF. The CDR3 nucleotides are TGTGCCAGCAGCAAAGGGACAGCCGGGATGAGGAACACTGAAGCTTTCTTT.

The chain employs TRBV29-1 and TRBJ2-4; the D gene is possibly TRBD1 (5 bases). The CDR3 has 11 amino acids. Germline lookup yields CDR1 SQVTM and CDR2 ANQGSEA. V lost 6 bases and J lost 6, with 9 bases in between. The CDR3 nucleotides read TGCAGCGTCGGACAAACAAACATTCAGTACTTC. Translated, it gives CSVGQTNIQYF. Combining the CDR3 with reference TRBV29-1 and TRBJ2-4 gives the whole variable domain SAVISQKPSRDICQRGTSLTIQCQVDSQVTMMFWYRQQPGQSLTLIATANQGSEATYESGFVIDKFPISRPNLTFSTLTVSNMSPEDSSIYLCSVGQTNIQYFGAGTRLSVL.

This CDR3 is CASSSYSADEQYF. CDR3 coding DNA: TGCGCCAGCAGCTCCTATTCGGCGGACGAGCAGTACTTC. This sequence joins TRBV5-1 and TRBJ2-7; D uncertain. Germline-derived CDR1 and CDR2 are SGHRS and YFSETQ. This CDR3 comprises 13 residues. V was clipped by 3 bases and J by 5 bases, with 12 bases between them.

The CDR3 protein is CASSLGGALAKNIQYF. The CDR3 nucleotides read TGCGCCAGCAGCTTGGGTGGAGCCCTAGCCAAAAACATTCAGTACTTC. V and J are TRBV5-1 and TRBJ2-4; D is undetermined. The V gene's germline CDR1 is SGHRS and CDR2 YFSETQ. V lost 0 bases, J lost 0 bases, and 10 bases lay in between. The CDR3 is made up of 16 amino acids.

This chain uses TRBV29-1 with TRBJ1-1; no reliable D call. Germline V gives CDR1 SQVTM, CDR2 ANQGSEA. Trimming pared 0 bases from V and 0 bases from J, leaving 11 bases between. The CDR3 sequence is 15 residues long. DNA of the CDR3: TGCAGCGTTGAAGATTGGTGGAAGGTGAACACTGAAGCTTTCTTT. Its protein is CSVEDWWKVNTEAFF.

CDR3 loop: CASSPTVFPQETQYF. The CDR3 nucleotides read TGTGCCAGCAGCCCGACAGTTTTCCCTCAAGAGACCCAGTACTTC. The chain has TRBV7-3 and TRBJ2-5, with D perhaps matching TRBD1 (5 bases). Trimming took 5 bases from V and 2 from J, leaving 15 bases between them. The CDR3 sequence is 15 residues long. Germline CDR1 is SGHTA and CDR2 is FQGTGA.

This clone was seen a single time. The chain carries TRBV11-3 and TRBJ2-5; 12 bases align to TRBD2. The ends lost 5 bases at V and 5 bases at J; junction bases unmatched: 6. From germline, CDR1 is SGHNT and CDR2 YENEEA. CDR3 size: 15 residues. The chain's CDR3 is CASSVTSGRPETQYF. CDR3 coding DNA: TGTGCCAGCAGCGTAACTAGCGGGAGGCCTGAGACCCAGTACTTC.

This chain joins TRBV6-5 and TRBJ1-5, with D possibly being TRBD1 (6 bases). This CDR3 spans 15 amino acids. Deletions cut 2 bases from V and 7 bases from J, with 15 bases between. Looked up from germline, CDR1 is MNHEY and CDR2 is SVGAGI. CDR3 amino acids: CASSYGTSAGQPQHF. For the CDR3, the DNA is TGTGCCAGCAGTTACGGGACATCGGCCGGGCAGCCCCAGCATTTT.

In DNA, the CDR3 is TGTGCCAGCAGTTTGGCCCTCCAAAAACTGTTTTTT. Translation: CASSLALQKLFF. The chain is built from TRBV2 and TRBJ1-4; D not certain. The germline V gene has CDR1 SNHLY and CDR2 FYNNEI. V shed 5 bases and J shed 9 bases, with 10 bases lying between them. The CDR3 runs to 12 residues. The variable domain in full, with the rest retrieved from reference TRBV2 and TRBJ1-4, is EPEVTQTPSHQVTQMGQEVILRCVPISNHLYFYWYRQILGQKVEFLVSFYNNEISEKSEIFDDQFSVERPDGSNFTLKIRSTKLEDSAMYFCASSLALQKLFFGSGTQLSVL.

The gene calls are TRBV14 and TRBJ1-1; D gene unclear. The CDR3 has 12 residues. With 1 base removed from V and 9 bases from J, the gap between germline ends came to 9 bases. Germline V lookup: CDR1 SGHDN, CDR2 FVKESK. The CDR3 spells CASSQGREQAFF. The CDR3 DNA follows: TGTGCCAGCAGCCAAGGTCGGGAACAAGCTTTCTTT.

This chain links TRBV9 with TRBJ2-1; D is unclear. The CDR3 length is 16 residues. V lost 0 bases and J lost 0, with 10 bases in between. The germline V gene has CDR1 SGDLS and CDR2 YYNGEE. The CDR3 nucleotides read TGTGCCAGCAGCGTAGGCCCGACGGACTCCTACAATGAGCAGTTCTTC. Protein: CASSVGPTDSYNEQFF.

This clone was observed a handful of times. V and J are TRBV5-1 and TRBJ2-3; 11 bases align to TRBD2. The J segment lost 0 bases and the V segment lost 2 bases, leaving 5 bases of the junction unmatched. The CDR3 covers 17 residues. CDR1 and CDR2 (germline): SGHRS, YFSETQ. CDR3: CASSFGTSGASTDTQYF. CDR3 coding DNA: TGCGCCAGCAGCTTCGGGACTAGCGGAGCTAGCACAGATACGCAGTATTTT. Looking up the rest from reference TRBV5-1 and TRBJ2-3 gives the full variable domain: KAGVTQTPRYLIKTRGQQVTLSCSPISGHRSVSWYQQTPGQGLQFLFEYFSETQRNKGNFPGRFSGRQFSNSRSEMNVSTLELGDSALYLCASSFGTSGASTDTQYFGPGTRLTVL.

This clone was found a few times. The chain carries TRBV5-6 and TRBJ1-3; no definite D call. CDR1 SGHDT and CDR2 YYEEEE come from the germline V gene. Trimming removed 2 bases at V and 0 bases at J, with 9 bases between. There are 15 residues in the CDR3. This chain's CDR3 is CASSFMTSSGNTIYF. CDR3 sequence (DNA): TGTGCCAGCAGCTTTATGACATCCTCTGGAAACACCATATATTTT. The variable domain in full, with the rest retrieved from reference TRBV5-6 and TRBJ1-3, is DAGVTQSPTHLIKTRGQQVTLRCSPKSGHDTVSWYQQALGQGPQFIFQYYEEEERQRGNFPDRFSGHQFPNYSSELNVNALLLGDSALYLCASSFMTSSGNTIYFGEGSWLTVV.

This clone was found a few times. CDR3 protein: CASSFVPDYGYTF. As DNA, the CDR3 is TGTGCCAGCAGCTTTGTCCCTGACTATGGCTACACCTTC. The V gene is TRBV7-3, the J gene TRBJ1-2; the D is unclear. The CDR3 covers 13 residues. The ends were cut back, 3 bases at V and 3 bases at J, with 8 bases in the middle. CDR1 and CDR2 from the germline V gene are SGHTA and FQGTGA. The full variable domain, completed using reference TRBV7-3 and TRBJ1-2, is GAGVSQTPSNKVTEKGKYVELRCDPISGHTALYWYRQSLGQGPEFLIYFQGTGAADDSGLPNDRFFAVRPEGSVSTLKIQRTERGDSAVYLCASSFVPDYGYTFGSGTRLTVV.

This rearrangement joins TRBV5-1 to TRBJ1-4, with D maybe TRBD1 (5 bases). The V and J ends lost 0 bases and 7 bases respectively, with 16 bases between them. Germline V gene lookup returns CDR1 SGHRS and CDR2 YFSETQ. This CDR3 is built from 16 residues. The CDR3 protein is CASSLGSSRAGEKLFF. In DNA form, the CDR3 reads TGCGCCAGCAGCTTGGGAAGTAGCAGGGCGGGTGAAAAACTGTTTTTT.

The CDR3 coding sequence is TGTGCCAGCAGCTTAATGTGGCAGAGTAATTCACCCCTCCACTTT. It is translated as CASSLMWQSNSPLHF. The chain employs TRBV11-2 and TRBJ1-6, with D uncertain. Trimming cost V 2 bases and J 6 bases, with 11 bases left between them. The CDR3 contains 15 residues. The germline CDR1 and CDR2 sequences are SGHAT and FQNNGV.

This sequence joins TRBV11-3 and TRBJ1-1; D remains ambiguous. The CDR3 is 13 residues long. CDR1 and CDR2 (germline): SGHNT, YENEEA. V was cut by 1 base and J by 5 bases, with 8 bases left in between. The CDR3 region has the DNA TGTGCCAGCAGCTTAGCGGTGGGTACTGAAGCTTTCTTT. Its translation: CASSLAVGTEAFF.